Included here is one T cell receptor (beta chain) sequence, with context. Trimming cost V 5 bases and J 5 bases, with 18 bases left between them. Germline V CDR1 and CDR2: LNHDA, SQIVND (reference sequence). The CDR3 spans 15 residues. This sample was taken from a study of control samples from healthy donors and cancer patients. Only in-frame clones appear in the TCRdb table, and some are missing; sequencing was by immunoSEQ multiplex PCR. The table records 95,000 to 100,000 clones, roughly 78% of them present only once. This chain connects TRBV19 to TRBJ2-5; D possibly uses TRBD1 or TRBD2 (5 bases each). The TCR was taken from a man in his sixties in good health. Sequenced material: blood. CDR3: CASSPMDLGTETQYF. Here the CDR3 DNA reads TGTGCCAGTAGTCCAATGGACTTGGGGACGGAGACCCAGTACTTC.